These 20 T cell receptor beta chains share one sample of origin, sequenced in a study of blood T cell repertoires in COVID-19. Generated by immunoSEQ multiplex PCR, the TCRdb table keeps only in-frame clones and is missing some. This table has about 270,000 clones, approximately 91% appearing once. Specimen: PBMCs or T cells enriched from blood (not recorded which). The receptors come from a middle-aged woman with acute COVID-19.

The CDR3 is CASTGTISEKLFF. The CDR3 region has the DNA TGTGCCAGCACTGGGACAATTTCTGAAAAACTGTTTTTT. The rearrangement links TRBV2 to TRBJ1-4; D may be TRBD1 (6 bases). The CDR3 covers 13 residues. V was shortened by 7 bases and J by 7 bases, with 13 bases between the two germline ends. Per germline, CDR1 SNHLY and CDR2 FYNNEI. Using reference TRBV2 and TRBJ1-4 for the parts outside the CDR3, the full variable domain is EPEVTQTPSHQVTQMGQEVILRCVPISNHLYFYWYRQILGQKVEFLVSFYNNEISEKSEIFDDQFSVERPDGSNFTLKIRSTKLEDSAMYFCASTGTISEKLFFGSGTQLSVL.

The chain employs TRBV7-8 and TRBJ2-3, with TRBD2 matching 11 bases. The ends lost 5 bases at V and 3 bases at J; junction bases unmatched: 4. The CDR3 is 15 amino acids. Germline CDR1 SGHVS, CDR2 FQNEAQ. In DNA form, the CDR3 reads TGTGCCAGCAGCCATAGCGGGGGGGCTACAGATACGCAGTATTTT. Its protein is CASSHSGGATDTQYF.

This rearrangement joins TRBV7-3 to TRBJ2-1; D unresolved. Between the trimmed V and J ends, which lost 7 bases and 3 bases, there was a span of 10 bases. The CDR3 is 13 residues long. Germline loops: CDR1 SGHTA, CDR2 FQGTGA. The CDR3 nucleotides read TGTGCCAGCAACAGAGATCTCTACAATGAGCAGTTCTTC. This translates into CASNRDLYNEQFF.

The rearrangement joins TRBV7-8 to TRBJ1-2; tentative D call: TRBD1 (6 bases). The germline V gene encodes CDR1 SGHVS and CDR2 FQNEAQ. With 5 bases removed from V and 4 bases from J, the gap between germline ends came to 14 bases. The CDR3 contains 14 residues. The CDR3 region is CASSLRTDPYGYTF. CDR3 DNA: TGTGCCAGCAGCCTCCGGACAGACCCCTATGGCTACACCTTC.

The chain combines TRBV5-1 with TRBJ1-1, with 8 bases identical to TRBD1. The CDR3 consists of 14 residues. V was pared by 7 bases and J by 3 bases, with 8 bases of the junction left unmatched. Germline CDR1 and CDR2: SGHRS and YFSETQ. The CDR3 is CASDSGGEYTEAFF. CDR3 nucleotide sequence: TGCGCCAGCGACTCAGGGGGCGAGTACACTGAAGCTTTCTTT.

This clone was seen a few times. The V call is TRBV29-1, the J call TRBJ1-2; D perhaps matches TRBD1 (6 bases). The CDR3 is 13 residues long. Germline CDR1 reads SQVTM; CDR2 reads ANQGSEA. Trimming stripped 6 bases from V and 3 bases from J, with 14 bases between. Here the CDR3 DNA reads TGCAGCGTGAGGGACACAGTTTACTATGGCTACACCTTC. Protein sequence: CSVRDTVYYGYTF.

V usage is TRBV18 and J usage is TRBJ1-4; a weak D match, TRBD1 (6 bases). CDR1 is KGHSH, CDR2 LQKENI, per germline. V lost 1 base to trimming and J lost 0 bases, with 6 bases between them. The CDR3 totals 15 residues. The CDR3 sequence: CASSPRTATNEKLFF. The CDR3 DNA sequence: TGTGCCAGCTCACCACGGACAGCAACTAATGAAAAACTGTTTTTT.

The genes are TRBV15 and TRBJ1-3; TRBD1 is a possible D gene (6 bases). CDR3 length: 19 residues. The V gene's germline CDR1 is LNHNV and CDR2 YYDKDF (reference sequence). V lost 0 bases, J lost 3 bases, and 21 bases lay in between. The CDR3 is CATSREHRASRRDGNTIYF. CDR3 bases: TGTGCCACCAGCAGAGAGCACAGGGCGAGTCGTAGGGATGGAAACACCATATATTTT.

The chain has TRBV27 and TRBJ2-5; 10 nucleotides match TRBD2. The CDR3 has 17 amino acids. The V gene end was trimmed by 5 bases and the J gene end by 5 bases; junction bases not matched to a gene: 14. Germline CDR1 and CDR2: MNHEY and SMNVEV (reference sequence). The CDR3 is CASSRGTSAPRRETQYF. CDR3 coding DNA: TGTGCCAGCAGTAGAGGGACTAGCGCCCCCCGGCGGGAGACCCAGTACTTC.

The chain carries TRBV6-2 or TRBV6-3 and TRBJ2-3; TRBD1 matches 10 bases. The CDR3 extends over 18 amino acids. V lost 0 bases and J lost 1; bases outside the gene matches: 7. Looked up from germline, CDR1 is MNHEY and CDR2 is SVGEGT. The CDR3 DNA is TGTGCCAGCAGTTACTCTAAGACAGGGGGCGATCGCACAGATACGCAGTATTTT. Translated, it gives CASSYSKTGGDRTDTQYF.

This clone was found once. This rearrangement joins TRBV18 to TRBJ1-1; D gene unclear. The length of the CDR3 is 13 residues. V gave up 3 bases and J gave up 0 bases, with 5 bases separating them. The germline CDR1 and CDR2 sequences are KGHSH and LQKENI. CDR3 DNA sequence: TGTGCCAGCTCACCCAAATTGAACACTGAAGCTTTCTTT. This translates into CASSPKLNTEAFF. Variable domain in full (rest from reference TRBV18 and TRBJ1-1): NAGVMQNPRHLVRRRGQEARLRCSPMKGHSHVYWYRQLPEEGLKFMVYLQKENIIDESGMPKERFSAEFPKEGPSILRIQQVVRGDSAAYFCASSPKLNTEAFFGQGTRLTVV.

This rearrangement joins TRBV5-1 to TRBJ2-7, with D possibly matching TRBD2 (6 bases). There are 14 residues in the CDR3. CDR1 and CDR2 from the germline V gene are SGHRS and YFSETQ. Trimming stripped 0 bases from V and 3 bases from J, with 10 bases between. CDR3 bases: TGCGCCAGCAGCTTGGCCGGGAGCATCTACGAGCAGTACTTC. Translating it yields CASSLAGSIYEQYF.

CDR3 nucleotides: TGTGCCAGCAGCTGGACTAGCGGGAAAAGGGCAGATACGCAGTATTTT. Translated, it gives CASSWTSGKRADTQYF. This chain connects TRBV11-3 to TRBJ2-3; 12 nucleotides line up with TRBD2. Germline V gives CDR1 SGHNT, CDR2 YENEEA. J was trimmed by 4 bases and V by 4 bases; bases with no gene match: 6. The CDR3 totals 16 residues.

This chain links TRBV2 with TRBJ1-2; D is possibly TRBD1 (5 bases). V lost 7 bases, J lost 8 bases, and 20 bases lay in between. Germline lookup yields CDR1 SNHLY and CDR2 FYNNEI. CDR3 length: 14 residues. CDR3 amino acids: CASKQVKGLQGYTF. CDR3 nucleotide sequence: TGTGCCAGCAAACAGGTTAAGGGCCTTCAGGGCTACACCTTC.

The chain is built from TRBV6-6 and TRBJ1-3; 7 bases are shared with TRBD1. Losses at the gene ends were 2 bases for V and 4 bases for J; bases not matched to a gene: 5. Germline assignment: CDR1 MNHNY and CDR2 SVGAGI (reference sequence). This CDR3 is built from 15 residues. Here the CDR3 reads CASSYLGQTGNTIYF. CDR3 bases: TGTGCCAGCAGTTACCTGGGACAGACCGGAAACACCATATATTTT.

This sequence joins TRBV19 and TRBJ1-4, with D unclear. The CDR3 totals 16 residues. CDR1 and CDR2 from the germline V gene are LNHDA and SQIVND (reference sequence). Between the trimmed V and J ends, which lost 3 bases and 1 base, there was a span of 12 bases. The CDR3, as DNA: TGTGCCAGTAGTATCCCCGGGAGGTTAACTAATGAAAAACTGTTTTTT. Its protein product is CASSIPGRLTNEKLFF.

CDR3 amino acids: CASSPRDTQYF. The CDR3 DNA sequence: TGTGCCAGCAGTCCTCGGGATACGCAGTATTTT. The chain employs TRBV12-3 or TRBV12-4 and TRBJ2-3; D unclear. V was cut by 5 bases and J by 6 bases, with 6 bases left in between. The CDR3 consists of 11 residues.

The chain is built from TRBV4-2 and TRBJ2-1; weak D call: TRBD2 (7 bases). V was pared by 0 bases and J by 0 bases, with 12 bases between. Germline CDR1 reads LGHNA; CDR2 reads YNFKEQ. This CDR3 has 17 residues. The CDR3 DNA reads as TGTGCCAGCAGCCAAGAGGGGGGGGCGATCTCCTACAATGAGCAGTTCTTC. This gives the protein CASSQEGGAISYNEQFF.

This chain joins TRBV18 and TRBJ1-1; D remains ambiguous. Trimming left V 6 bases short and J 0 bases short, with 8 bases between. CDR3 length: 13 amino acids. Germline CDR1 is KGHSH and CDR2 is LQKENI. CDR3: CASSAAMNTEAFF. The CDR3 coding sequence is TGTGCCAGCTCCGCGGCGATGAACACTGAAGCTTTCTTT.

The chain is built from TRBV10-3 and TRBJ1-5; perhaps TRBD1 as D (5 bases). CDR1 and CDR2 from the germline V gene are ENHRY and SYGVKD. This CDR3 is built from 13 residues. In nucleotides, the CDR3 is TGTGTCCCAGGGTGGTTTAGCAATCAGCCCCAGCATTTT. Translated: CVPGWFSNQPQHF.